This T cell receptor beta chain is from a study of T cell repertoires in cytomegalovirus infection (dated by TCRdb to between 2018 and 2020). For context, the study as a whole: The HLA type of each donor mattered for the analysis, because public TCR beta signatures pointed to carriage of CMV infection along with the matching HLA type. The research as a whole found: Carriers of CMV infection plus the relevant HLA type were discriminated by the cumulative frequency of public TCR beta family members in the study cohort and in an independent 352-donor cohort. The ex vivo response was dominated by HLA-C-restricted CMV-specific TCR beta clonotypes, which also provided the single most frequent clonotype in two of eight donors.

The sequencer was an Illumina HiSeq 1500. The public sequencing data were trimmed at Q25 with fastp and processed into clonotypes with MiXCR by TCRdb, which kept only in-frame beta chains. Each CDR3 protein appears once, grouped with its most common genes and DNA. The sample records 350,000 to 450,000 distinct CDR3 sequences, 18% of which are singletons. The biggest ten clones account for 8.7% of the sample. This clonotype was seen at least ten times. Its target antigen remains unknown. It has no much larger one-base neighbor in the sample; base qualities were not kept. The germline V and J ends show losses of 9 bases and 6 bases respectively, and no gene match explains 10 bases of the junction. Per the germline V gene (reference sequence), LNHDA is the CDR1 and SQIVND is the CDR2. The CDR3 measures 15 amino acids from cysteine to phenylalanine. Only CDR3 DNA is held: 45 bases, read in frame from base 1.

The chain couples TRBV19 to TRBJ2-1, and 11 junctional nucleotides match TRBD2. This receptor was taken from a human donor in good health (CMV status not recorded). Some clones in this sample may be carry-over from other donors' samples. Sequencing used PBMCs. For the CDR3, the sequence is CASSIGTSGSNEQFF. The nucleotide sequence reads as follows: TGTGCCAGCAGCATCGGGACTAGCGGTTCCAATGAGCAGTTCTTC. The CDR3 plus the reference TRBV19 and TRBJ2-1 genes for the other parts give the full variable domain: DGGITQSPKYLFRKEGQNVTLSCEQNLNHDAMYWYRQDPGQGLRLIYYSQIVNDFQKGDIAEGYSVSREKKESFPLTVTSAQKNPTAFYLCASSIGTSGSNEQFFGPGTRLTVL.